Described below is a single TCR beta chain sequence and its context. This specimen belongs to a study of blood T cell repertoires in COVID-19. Study context: Collection of acute and convalescent COVID-19 samples took place in the United States, Italy and Spain. PBMCs, B-cell-depleted T cells, or T cells provided the cDNA or gDNA that made up the material.

V lost 4 bases and J 6 bases, leaving 13 bases between the germline ends. This CDR3 is built from 14 residues. Per germline, CDR1 SGHRS and CDR2 YFSETQ. Original methodology: Estimation of nucleated cell counts was performed using reference gene primer amplification. Method: immunoSEQ multiplex PCR; TCRdb's copy keeps in-frame clones and lacks some. V, J and clone size were drawn from that table, and D and trimming were deduced from the DNA. In the table there are roughly 30,000 clones, 87% of which are singletons. The chain links TRBV5-1 to TRBJ2-2, with D possibly TRBD2 on 6 matching bases. This receptor was taken from a human donor in a cohort sampled during active COVID-19. Sample: peripheral blood. The CDR3 region is CASSLFTGAGELFF. CDR3 DNA sequence: TGCGCCAGCAGCCTCTTTACGGGGGCCGGGGAGCTGTTTTTT.